Each of the 25 T cell receptor beta chains below was sequenced from the same sample in a study of blood T cell repertoires in COVID-19. Data came from immunoSEQ multiplex PCR; TCRdb stores just in-frame clones and leaves some out. The table records approximately 140,000 clones, around 83% of them present only once. The source material was peripheral blood. The origin of the receptors is a man in his forties with active or convalescent COVID-19.

This chain joins TRBV6-5 and TRBJ2-2; 11 bases match TRBD2. From germline, CDR1 is MNHEY and CDR2 SVGAGI. V shed 3 bases, J shed 2 bases, and the junction held 2 bases outside the gene matches. The CDR3 is 16 residues long. For the CDR3, the DNA is TGTGCCAGCAGTTATAGCGGGGGGGCTAACACCGGGGAGCTGTTTTTT. This encodes CASSYSGGANTGELFF.

This clone occurred a few times. This rearrangement joins TRBV18 to TRBJ1-4; a possible D gene is TRBD1 (5 bases). Trimming pared 0 bases from V and 8 bases from J, leaving 13 bases between. The CDR3 runs to 15 residues. In germline, CDR1 is KGHSH, CDR2 LQKENI. The CDR3 here is CASSPPSDSREKLFF. The CDR3 nucleotides read TGTGCCAGCTCACCACCCTCAGACAGTCGAGAAAAACTGTTTTTT.

V usage is TRBV19 and J usage is TRBJ2-1; 7 bases match TRBD2. The germline CDR1 and CDR2 sequences are LNHDA and SQIVND (reference sequence). With 7 bases clipped from V and 6 bases from J, the junction kept 12 bases outside the gene matches. The CDR3 has 15 residues. Written as DNA, the CDR3 is TGTGCCAGTACCGTCCCCAAGGCGGGGGTCAATGAGCAGTTCTTC. As protein: CASTVPKAGVNEQFF.

This clone was seen a single time. The CDR3 here is CASSQGGQGAFEQYF. The CDR3 nucleotides are TGTGCCAGCAGCCAAGGCGGGCAGGGGGCATTCGAGCAGTACTTC. The chain recombines TRBV3-1 (or the pseudogene TRBV3-2) with TRBJ2-7, with TRBD1 matching over 8 bases. The CDR3 spans 15 residues. The ends lost 1 base at V and 6 bases at J; junction bases unmatched: 8. The germline CDR1 and CDR2 sequences are LGHDT and YNNKEL (reference sequence).

The J gene is TRBJ1-2, the V gene TRBV25-1; TRBD1 might be the D (5 bases). CDR1 is MGHDK and CDR2 is SYGVNS in the germline V gene. This CDR3 is 16 amino acids long. V was trimmed by 3 bases and J by 1 base, leaving 15 bases between them. The DNA for the CDR3 is TGTGCCAGCAGTGAGAAAGCGCCAGGGATTAACTATGGCTACACCTTC. This codes for CASSEKAPGINYGYTF.

The V and J genes are TRBV7-9 and TRBJ2-7, with 7 bases aligning to TRBD1. CDR3 length: 15 residues. The germline V gene has CDR1 SEHNR and CDR2 FQNEAQ (reference sequence). V trimming: 1 base; J trimming: 1 base; junction bases outside the gene matches: 4. The CDR3 reads CASSLVGDSSYEQYF. In DNA, the CDR3 is TGTGCCAGCAGCTTAGTGGGGGACAGTTCCTACGAGCAGTACTTC.

The V call is TRBV2, the J call TRBJ1-5; 9 bases match TRBD1. Germline V lookup: CDR1 SNHLY, CDR2 FYNNEI. The CDR3 is made up of 15 amino acids. The V segment lost 5 bases and the J segment 3 bases; nucleotides outside the gene matches: 5. As DNA, the CDR3 is TGTGCCAGCAGTACCGACAGGGGGTACAATCAGCCCCAGCATTTT. Amino acids: CASSTDRGYNQPQHF.

The J gene is TRBJ2-3, the V gene TRBV7-2, with 8 positions matching TRBD2. CDR3 length equals 16 residues. The V gene end was trimmed by 6 bases and the J gene end by 2 bases; junction bases not matched to a gene: 10. Germline V gives CDR1 SGHTA, CDR2 FQGNSA. In DNA, the CDR3 is TGTGCCAGCAGTTACCCGGGGGGGCCTACCACAGATACGCAGTATTTT. Translating gives CASSYPGGPTTDTQYF.

The V and J genes are TRBV7-9 and TRBJ1-1; a possible D gene is TRBD1 (6 bases). CDR1 and CDR2 from the germline V gene are SEHNR and FQNEAQ (reference sequence). Trimming stripped 2 bases from V and 0 bases from J, with 10 bases between. The CDR3 extends over 15 amino acids. CDR3 protein: CASSLSEGVNTEAFF. Here the CDR3 DNA reads TGTGCCAGCAGCTTATCCGAGGGGGTGAACACTGAAGCTTTCTTT.

This chain uses TRBV29-1 with TRBJ1-2; D is possibly TRBD1 (5 bases). Germline CDR1 and CDR2: SQVTM and ANQGSEA. The CDR3 spans 12 residues. Deletions cut 0 bases from V and 5 bases from J, with 7 bases between. Written as DNA, the CDR3 is TGCAGCGTTGAAGAAACAGGATATGGCTACACCTTC. Protein: CSVEETGYGYTF.

The chain has TRBV9 and TRBJ2-2, with D perhaps matching TRBD2 (5 bases). Germline values: CDR1 SGDLS, CDR2 YYNGEE. Trimming removed 4 bases from V and 2 bases from J, with 12 bases in between. The CDR3 contains 15 residues. CDR3 coding DNA: TGTGCCAGCAGCCTCCGGACTGTCAACACCGGGGAGCTGTTTTTT. It translates to CASSLRTVNTGELFF.

The gene calls are TRBV6-6 and TRBJ1-6, with D perhaps matching TRBD1 (5 bases). Between the trimmed V and J ends, which lost 7 bases and 10 bases, there was a span of 20 bases. Germline V gives CDR1 MNHNY, CDR2 SVGAGI (reference sequence). The CDR3 loop spans 15 amino acids. In DNA form, the CDR3 reads TGTGCCAGCACCCCGAACGGGGGGGTGAGATCACCCCTCCACTTT. Residues: CASTPNGGVRSPLHF.

This clone has just one count. V usage is TRBV28 and J usage is TRBJ2-7; 7 bases match TRBD1. This CDR3 contains 15 residues. Germline lookup yields CDR1 MDHEN and CDR2 SYDVKM. The V segment lost 7 bases and the J segment 4 bases; nucleotides outside the gene matches: 13. CDR3 protein: CASTNLLGQWYEQYF. CDR3 nucleotides: TGTGCCAGCACTAACTTGCTGGGACAGTGGTACGAGCAGTACTTC.

The rearrangement links TRBV12-5 to TRBJ1-1; D not certain. This CDR3 spans 15 amino acids. V lost 3 bases and J 4 bases, leaving 15 bases between the germline ends. Germline V gene sequence: CDR1 LGHNT, CDR2 FRNRAP. The CDR3 protein is CASGFTERTGTEAFF. The CDR3 DNA reads TGTGCTAGTGGTTTTACCGAGAGGACTGGCACTGAAGCTTTCTTT. The variable domain in full, completed from reference TRBV12-5 and TRBJ1-1, reads DARVTQTPRHKVTEMGQEVTMRCQPILGHNTVFWYRQTMMQGLELLAYFRNRAPLDDSGMPKDRFSAEMPDATLATLKIQPSEPRDSAVYFCASGFTERTGTEAFFGQGTRLTVV.

This clone was detected a few times. This chain joins TRBV5-4 and TRBJ1-6, with 10 bases lining up with TRBD1. This CDR3 region has 13 residues. Germline V gene sequence: CDR1 SGHNT, CDR2 YYREEE (reference sequence). V shed 3 bases, J shed 9 bases, and the junction held 0 bases outside the gene matches. The CDR3 loop reads CASSWDRGSPLHF. As DNA, the CDR3 is TGTGCCAGCAGCTGGGACAGGGGTTCACCCCTCCACTTT.

The chain employs TRBV15 and TRBJ2-3; D unclear. V lost 6 bases and J lost 6, with 16 bases in between. Per germline, CDR1 LNHNV and CDR2 YYDKDF (reference sequence). This CDR3 is built from 14 residues. The CDR3 sequence is CATSETLERDTQYF. CDR3 DNA: TGTGCCACCAGTGAGACATTAGAAAGGGATACGCAGTATTTT.

This clone appeared a few times. The V call is TRBV29-1, the J call TRBJ1-1; 8 nucleotides match TRBD1. The germline V gene has CDR1 SQVTM and CDR2 ANQGSEA. V was pared by 2 bases and J by 6 bases, with 14 bases of the junction left unmatched. The CDR3 extends over 16 amino acids. The CDR3 reads CSVESDRDGVVAEAFF. CDR3 DNA: TGCAGCGTTGAATCGGACAGGGACGGGGTTGTGGCTGAAGCTTTCTTT.

The chain joins TRBV27 to TRBJ2-1; TRBD1 agrees at 7 bases. The J segment lost 6 bases and the V segment lost 7 bases, leaving 12 bases of the junction unmatched. CDR1 is MNHEY and CDR2 is SMNVEV in the germline V gene (reference sequence). CDR3 size: 15 residues. CDR3 region: CASTRTGLNGNEQFF. For the CDR3, the DNA is TGTGCCAGCACGAGGACAGGCCTAAATGGCAATGAGCAGTTCTTC.

The CDR3 region has the DNA TGTGCCAGCAGCTTAGCACTAGCGGGGGACAAGTATTTT. As protein: CASSLALAGDKYF. V usage is TRBV7-2 and J usage is TRBJ2-3, with TRBD2 matching 11 bases. The J segment lost 13 bases and the V segment lost 0 bases, leaving 3 bases of the junction unmatched. Germline V gene lookup returns CDR1 SGHTA and CDR2 FQGNSA. The CDR3 contains 13 residues.

The rearrangement joins TRBV6-5 to TRBJ2-1; the D gene is possibly TRBD1 (5 bases). Per the germline V gene, CDR1 is MNHEY and CDR2 is SVGAGI. The V and J ends lost 0 bases and 6 bases respectively, with 9 bases between them. This CDR3 contains 14 residues. The CDR3 loop reads CASSYSPQVNEQFF. The CDR3 DNA is TGTGCCAGCAGTTACTCGCCACAGGTCAATGAGCAGTTCTTC.

The chain carries TRBV9 and TRBJ2-4, with no clear D. This CDR3 spans 14 amino acids. The germline gives CDR1 SGDLS, CDR2 YYNGEE. Trimming stripped 2 bases from V and 0 bases from J, with 6 bases between. For the CDR3, the DNA is TGTGCCAGCAGCGTCCCGAGAGCCAAAAACATTCAGTACTTC. Its translation: CASSVPRAKNIQYF.

The chain couples TRBV7-6 to TRBJ2-4; 7 nucleotides align to TRBD1. CDR1 is SGHVS, CDR2 FNYEAQ, per germline. There are 15 residues in the CDR3. J gave up 6 bases and V 5 bases, and 10 bases lay outside the gene matches. The CDR3 is CASSPSGTERNIQYF. The CDR3 coding sequence is TGTGCCAGCAGCCCGTCCGGGACAGAAAGAAACATTCAGTACTTC.

This rearrangement joins TRBV5-1 to TRBJ2-3, with D possibly TRBD1 on 7 matching bases. The CDR3 has 15 amino acids. Germline CDR1 is SGHRS and CDR2 is YFSETQ. Trimming took 4 bases from V and 6 from J, leaving 18 bases between them. In nucleotides, the CDR3 is TGCGCCAGCAGCCCGCCGGTTCCAGGGGGGGATACGCAGTATTTT. Translating gives CASSPPVPGGDTQYF. Based on the CDR3 plus reference TRBV5-1 and TRBJ2-3, the full variable domain is KAGVTQTPRYLIKTRGQQVTLSCSPISGHRSVSWYQQTPGQGLQFLFEYFSETQRNKGNFPGRFSGRQFSNSRSEMNVSTLELGDSALYLCASSPPVPGGDTQYFGPGTRLTVL.

This chain uses TRBV28 with TRBJ2-7, with 7 nucleotides matching TRBD2. The junction had 14 bases not matched to a gene; V was cut back by 5 bases and J by 7 bases. The CDR3 has 15 residues. Per the germline V gene, CDR1 is MDHEN and CDR2 is SYDVKM. The CDR3: CASSRTERTGREQYF. CDR3 nucleotides: TGTGCCAGCAGTCGGACCGAAAGGACCGGGAGGGAGCAGTACTTC.

This clone was recorded only once. The chain carries TRBV2 and TRBJ1-4; D is unclear. Trimming pared 10 bases from V and 3 bases from J, leaving 12 bases between. This CDR3 comprises 13 residues. The V gene's germline CDR1 is SNHLY and CDR2 FYNNEI. CDR3 residues: CATGINPNEKLFF. CDR3 DNA: TGTGCCACCGGGATTAATCCTAATGAAAAACTGTTTTTT. The whole variable domain, remainder taken from reference TRBV2 and TRBJ1-4, is EPEVTQTPSHQVTQMGQEVILRCVPISNHLYFYWYRQILGQKVEFLVSFYNNEISEKSEIFDDQFSVERPDGSNFTLKIRSTKLEDSAMYFCATGINPNEKLFFGSGTQLSVL.